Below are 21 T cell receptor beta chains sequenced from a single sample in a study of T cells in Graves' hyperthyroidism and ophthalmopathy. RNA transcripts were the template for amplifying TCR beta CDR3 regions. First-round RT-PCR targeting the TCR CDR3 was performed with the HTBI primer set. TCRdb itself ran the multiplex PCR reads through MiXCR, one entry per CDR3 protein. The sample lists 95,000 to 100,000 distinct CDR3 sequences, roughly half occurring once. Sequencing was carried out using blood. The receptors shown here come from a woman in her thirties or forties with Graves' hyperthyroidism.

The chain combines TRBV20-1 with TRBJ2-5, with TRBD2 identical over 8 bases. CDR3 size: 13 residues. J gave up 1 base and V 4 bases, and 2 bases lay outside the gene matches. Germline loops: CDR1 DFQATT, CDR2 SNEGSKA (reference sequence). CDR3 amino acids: CSATTSGQETQYF. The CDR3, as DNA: TGCAGTGCTACAACTAGCGGCCAAGAGACCCAGTACTTC.

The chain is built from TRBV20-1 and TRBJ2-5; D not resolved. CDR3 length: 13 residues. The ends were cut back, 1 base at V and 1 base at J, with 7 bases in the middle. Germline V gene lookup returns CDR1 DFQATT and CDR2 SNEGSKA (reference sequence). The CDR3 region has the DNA TGCAGTGCTAGAGGGCCGGTCCAAGAGACCCAGTACTTC. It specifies CSARGPVQETQYF.

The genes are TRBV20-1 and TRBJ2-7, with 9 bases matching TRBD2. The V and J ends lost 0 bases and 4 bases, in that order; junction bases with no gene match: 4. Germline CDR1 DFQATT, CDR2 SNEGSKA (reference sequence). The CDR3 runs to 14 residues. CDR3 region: CSARDLGLAYEQYF. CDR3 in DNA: TGCAGTGCTAGAGATTTGGGACTAGCTTACGAGCAGTACTTC.

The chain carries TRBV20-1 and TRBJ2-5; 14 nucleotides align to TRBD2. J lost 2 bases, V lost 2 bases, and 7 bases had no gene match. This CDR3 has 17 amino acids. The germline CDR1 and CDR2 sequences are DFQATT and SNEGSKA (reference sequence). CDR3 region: CSARPPGLAGGQETQYF. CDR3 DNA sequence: TGCAGTGCTAGACCCCCCGGACTAGCGGGAGGACAAGAGACCCAGTACTTC.

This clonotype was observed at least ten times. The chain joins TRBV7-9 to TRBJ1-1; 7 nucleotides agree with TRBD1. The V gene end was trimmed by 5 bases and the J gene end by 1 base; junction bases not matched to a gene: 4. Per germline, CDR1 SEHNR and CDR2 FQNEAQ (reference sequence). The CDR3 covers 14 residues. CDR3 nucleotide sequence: TGTGCCAGCAGCCGAGGGGGCGAGAACACTGAAGCTTTCTTT. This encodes CASSRGGENTEAFF.

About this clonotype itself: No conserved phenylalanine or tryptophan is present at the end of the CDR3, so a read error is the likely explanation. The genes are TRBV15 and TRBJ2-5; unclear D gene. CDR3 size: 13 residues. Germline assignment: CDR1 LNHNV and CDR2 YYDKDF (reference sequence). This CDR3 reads CATSRSLSETQYS. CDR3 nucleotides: TGTGCCACTAGCAGAAGCCTCAGTGAGACCCAGTACTCC.

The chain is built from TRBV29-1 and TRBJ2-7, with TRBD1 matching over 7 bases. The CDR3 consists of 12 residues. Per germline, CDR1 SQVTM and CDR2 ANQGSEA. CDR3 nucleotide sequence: TGCAGTTCCGGGACAGTTGCCTACGAGCAGTACTTC. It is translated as CSSGTVAYEQYF.

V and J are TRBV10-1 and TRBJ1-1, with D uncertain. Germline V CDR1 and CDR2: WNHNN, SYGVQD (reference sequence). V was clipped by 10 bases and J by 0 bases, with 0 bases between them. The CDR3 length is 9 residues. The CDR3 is CAMNTEAFF. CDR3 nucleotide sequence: TGCGCCATGAACACTGAAGCTTTCTTT.

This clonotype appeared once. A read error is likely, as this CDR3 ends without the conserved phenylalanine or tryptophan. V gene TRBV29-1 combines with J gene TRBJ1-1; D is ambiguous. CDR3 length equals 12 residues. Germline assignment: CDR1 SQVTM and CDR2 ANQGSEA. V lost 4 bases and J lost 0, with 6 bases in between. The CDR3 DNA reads TGCAGCGTTGGGGAAATGAACACTGAAGCTTTCTCT. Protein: CSVGEMNTEAFS.

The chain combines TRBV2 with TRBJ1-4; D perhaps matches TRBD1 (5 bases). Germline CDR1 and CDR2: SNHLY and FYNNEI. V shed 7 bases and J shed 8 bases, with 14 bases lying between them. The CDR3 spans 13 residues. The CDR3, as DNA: TGTGCCAGCAAGCGGGACGGCCTAGAAAAACTGTTTTTT. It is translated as CASKRDGLEKLFF.

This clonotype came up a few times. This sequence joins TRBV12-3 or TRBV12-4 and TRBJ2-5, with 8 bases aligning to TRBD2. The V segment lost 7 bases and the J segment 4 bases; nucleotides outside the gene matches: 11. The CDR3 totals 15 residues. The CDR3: CASIRSGNWRETQYF. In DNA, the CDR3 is TGTGCCAGCATACGTAGCGGGAATTGGAGAGAGACCCAGTACTTC.

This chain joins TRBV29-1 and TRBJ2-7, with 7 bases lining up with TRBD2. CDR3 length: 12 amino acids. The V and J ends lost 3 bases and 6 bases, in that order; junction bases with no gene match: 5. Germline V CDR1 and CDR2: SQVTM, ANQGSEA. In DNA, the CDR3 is TGCAGCGTTGAGGGAGGGGTGGGCGAGCAGTACTTC. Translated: CSVEGGVGEQYF.

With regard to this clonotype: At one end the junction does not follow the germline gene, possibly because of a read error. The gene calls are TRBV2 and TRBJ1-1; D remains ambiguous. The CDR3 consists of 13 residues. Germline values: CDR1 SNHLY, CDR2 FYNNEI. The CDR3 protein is CASSLRDGTEASF. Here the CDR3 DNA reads TGTGCCAGCAGTCTACGAGACGGTACTGAAGCTTCCTTT.

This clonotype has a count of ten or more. Here the CDR3 reads CASSFLRSGNTIYF. The CDR3 DNA follows: TGTGCCAGCAGCTTTCTGCGCTCTGGAAACACCATATATTTT. The rearrangement links TRBV7-2 to TRBJ1-3; no clear D. CDR1 and CDR2 (germline): SGHTA, FQGNSA. Trimming took 3 bases from V and 0 from J, leaving 6 bases between them. The CDR3 contains 14 residues.

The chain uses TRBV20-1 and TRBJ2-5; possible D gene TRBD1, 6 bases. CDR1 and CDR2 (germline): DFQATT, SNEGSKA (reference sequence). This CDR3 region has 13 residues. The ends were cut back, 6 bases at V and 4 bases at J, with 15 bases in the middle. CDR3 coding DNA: TGCAGTGCAAGATGGCGAGGGGGAGAGACCCAGTACTTC. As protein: CSARWRGGETQYF.

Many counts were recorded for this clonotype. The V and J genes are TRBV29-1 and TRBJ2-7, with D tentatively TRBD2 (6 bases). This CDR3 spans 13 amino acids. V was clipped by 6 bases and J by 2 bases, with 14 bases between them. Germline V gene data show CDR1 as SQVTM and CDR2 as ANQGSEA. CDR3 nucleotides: TGCAGCGTCACGGGAGTGGGCCCCTACGAGCAGTACTTC. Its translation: CSVTGVGPYEQYF.

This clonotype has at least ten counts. The CDR3 region is CASSYGTSGGEQYF. CDR3 sequence (DNA): TGTGCCAGCAGCTACGGGACTAGCGGGGGCGAGCAGTACTTC. The J gene is TRBJ2-7, the V gene TRBV7-9; 14 nucleotides agree with TRBD2. V lost 4 bases, J lost 6 bases, and 2 bases stayed unmatched. Germline CDR1 and CDR2: SEHNR and FQNEAQ (reference sequence). The CDR3 covers 14 residues.

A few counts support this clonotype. This CDR3 reads CASSQPGEETQYF. CDR3 nucleotide sequence: TGTGCCAGCTCGCAACCGGGGGAAGAGACCCAGTACTTC. This sequence joins TRBV15 and TRBJ2-5; D is possibly TRBD2 (6 bases). The CDR3 totals 13 residues. The germline gives CDR1 LNHNV, CDR2 YYDKDF (reference sequence). Trimming took off 10 bases at V and 3 bases at J, with 15 bases between the two ends. Full variable domain (missing parts from reference TRBV15 and TRBJ2-5): DAMVIQNPRYQVTQFGKPVTLSCSQTLNHNVMYWYQQKSSQAPKLLFHYYDKDFNNEADTPDNFQSRRPNTSFCFLDIRSPGLGDTAMYLCASSQPGEETQYFGPGTRLLVL.

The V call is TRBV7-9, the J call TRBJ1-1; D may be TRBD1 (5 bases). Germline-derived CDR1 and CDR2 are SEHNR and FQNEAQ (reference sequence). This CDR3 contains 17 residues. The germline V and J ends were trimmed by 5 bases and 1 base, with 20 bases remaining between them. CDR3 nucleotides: TGTGCCAGCAGCCCATCACGAGGCGGGACGACGAACACTGAAGCTTTCTTT. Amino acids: CASSPSRGGTTNTEAFF.

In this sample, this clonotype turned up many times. DNA for the CDR3: TGCAGTGCTAGTCCTATATCGTACCAAGAGACCCAGTACTTC. This codes for CSASPISYQETQYF. This chain joins TRBV20-1 and TRBJ2-5; D is unresolved. CDR1 DFQATT and CDR2 SNEGSKA come from the germline V gene (reference sequence). There are 14 residues in the CDR3. V was shortened by 3 bases and J by 0 bases, with 11 bases between the two germline ends.

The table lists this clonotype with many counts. The CDR3 DNA follows: TGTGCCAGCACCTCGCGGGAGTACGAGCAGTACTTC. It yields the protein CASTSREYEQYF. This chain links TRBV27 with TRBJ2-7; 7 nucleotides agree with TRBD2. J lost 4 bases, V lost 7 bases, and 4 bases had no gene match. The CDR3 length is 12 residues. Germline V gene data show CDR1 as MNHEY and CDR2 as SMNVEV (reference sequence).